These 12 T cell receptor beta chains originate from one sample sequenced in a study of cytomegalovirus exposure and HLA in healthy donors. The PCR was carried out with 60 Vbeta primers and 13 Jbeta primers. Assay used: immunoSEQ multiplex PCR; TCRdb lists only in-frame clones, some missing. The sample carries 170,000 or so clones, 70% to 85% recorded once. Material: PBMCs. All receptors derive from a woman aged 30 to 39 in good health and CMV-seronegative.

This clone was found once. The chain is built from TRBV7-3 and TRBJ1-1, with no clear D. The CDR3 spans 13 residues. The germline V and J ends were trimmed by 3 bases and 1 base, with 6 bases remaining between them. The germline CDR1 and CDR2 sequences are SGHTA and FQGTGA. This chain's CDR3 is CASSFAENTEAFF. The CDR3 DNA sequence: TGTGCCAGCAGCTTTGCAGAGAACACTGAAGCTTTCTTT. Looking up the rest from reference TRBV7-3 and TRBJ1-1 gives the full variable domain: GAGVSQTPSNKVTEKGKYVELRCDPISGHTALYWYRQSLGQGPEFLIYFQGTGAADDSGLPNDRFFAVRPEGSVSTLKIQRTERGDSAVYLCASSFAENTEAFFGQGTRLTVV.

There are a few counts of this clone. V usage is TRBV2 and J usage is TRBJ2-7; TRBD2 agrees at 9 bases. V trimming: 4 bases; J trimming: 2 bases; junction bases outside the gene matches: 6. Per the germline V gene, CDR1 is SNHLY and CDR2 is FYNNEI. This CDR3 region has 15 residues. For the CDR3, the DNA is TGTGCCAGCAGTGGGGGGGCGGGAGGGCCCTACGAGCAGTACTTC. Encoded protein: CASSGGAGGPYEQYF. Full variable domain (remainder filled in from reference TRBV2 and TRBJ2-7): EPEVTQTPSHQVTQMGQEVILRCVPISNHLYFYWYRQILGQKVEFLVSFYNNEISEKSEIFDDQFSVERPDGSNFTLKIRSTKLEDSAMYFCASSGGAGGPYEQYFGPGTRLTVT.

V is TRBV7-3 and J is TRBJ2-3; 11 bases map to TRBD2. The CDR3 has 15 residues. With 4 bases clipped from V and 2 bases from J, the junction kept 2 bases outside the gene matches. The germline V gene has CDR1 SGHTA and CDR2 FQGTGA. DNA for the CDR3: TGTGCCAGCAGCTCGACTAGCGGGAACACAGATACGCAGTATTTT. Its translation is CASSSTSGNTDTQYF.

J is TRBJ2-1 and V is TRBV6-5, with 9 bases matching TRBD1. The CDR3 has 15 residues. The ends lost 0 bases at V and 7 bases at J; junction bases unmatched: 4. From germline, CDR1 is MNHEY and CDR2 SVGAGI. The CDR3, as DNA: TGTGCCAGCAGTTACTCCGGGACAGGGTTAAATGAGCAGTTCTTC. Translating it yields CASSYSGTGLNEQFF.

The chain combines TRBV5-1 with TRBJ1-1; 7 bases are shared with TRBD1. V shed 6 bases, J shed 3 bases, and the junction held 17 bases outside the gene matches. CDR3 length: 17 amino acids. Germline V gene lookup returns CDR1 SGHRS and CDR2 YFSETQ. CDR3 sequence: CASNETGEIGKDTEAFF. CDR3 nucleotides: TGCGCCAGCAACGAAACAGGGGAAATTGGTAAGGACACTGAAGCTTTCTTT.

The gene calls are TRBV19 and TRBJ1-5, with 7 bases aligning to TRBD1. Germline V lookup: CDR1 LNHDA, CDR2 SQIVND (reference sequence). The V gene end was trimmed by 5 bases and the J gene end by 3 bases; junction bases not matched to a gene: 4. The CDR3 covers 14 residues. CDR3 nucleotide sequence: TGTGCCAGTAGTGGAGGACAGGACAATCAGCCCCAGCATTTT. This codes for CASSGGQDNQPQHF. Variable domain in full (rest from reference TRBV19 and TRBJ1-5): DGGITQSPKYLFRKEGQNVTLSCEQNLNHDAMYWYRQDPGQGLRLIYYSQIVNDFQKGDIAEGYSVSREKKESFPLTVTSAQKNPTAFYLCASSGGQDNQPQHFGDGTRLSIL.

The chain couples TRBV19 to TRBJ2-1; 7 nucleotides match TRBD2. V dropped 6 bases and J dropped 3; count of bases not matched to a gene: 8. Germline lookup yields CDR1 LNHDA and CDR2 SQIVND (reference sequence). CDR3 length: 15 amino acids. DNA of the CDR3: TGTGCCAGTAGCCCGAGAGGGGAGGGCTACAATGAGCAGTTCTTC. It yields the protein CASSPRGEGYNEQFF.

This chain links TRBV7-2 with TRBJ1-1; tentatively, D is TRBD1 (6 bases). The germline CDR1 and CDR2 sequences are SGHTA and FQGNSA. V lost 5 bases and J 6 bases, leaving 19 bases between the germline ends. There are 15 residues in the CDR3. This chain's CDR3 is CASSLMLGTSSEAFF. Here the CDR3 DNA reads TGTGCCAGCAGCCTAATGCTAGGGACAAGTTCTGAAGCTTTCTTT. The whole variable domain, remainder taken from reference TRBV7-2 and TRBJ1-1, is GAGVSQSPSNKVTEKGKDVELRCDPISGHTALYWYRQSLGQGLEFLIYFQGNSAPDKSGLPSDRFSAERTGGSVSTLTIQRTQQEDSAVYLCASSLMLGTSSEAFFGQGTRLTVV.

The chain has TRBV19 and TRBJ2-3, with 7 positions matching TRBD2. The germline gives CDR1 LNHDA, CDR2 SQIVND (reference sequence). J was trimmed by 3 bases and V by 7 bases; bases with no gene match: 13. The CDR3 spans 16 residues. The CDR3 region has the DNA TGTGCCAGTAAGTCTAGCGGCGGGGATACGACAGATACGCAGTATTTT. The encoded protein is CASKSSGGDTTDTQYF.

V gene TRBV27 combines with J gene TRBJ2-2; possible D gene TRBD1, 6 bases. This CDR3 contains 17 residues. Looked up from germline, CDR1 is MNHEY and CDR2 is SMNVEV (reference sequence). Trimming left V 8 bases short and J 3 bases short, with 22 bases between. The CDR3 sequence is CASSTLQGSWDTGELFF. In DNA form, the CDR3 reads TGTGCCAGCTCCACCTTGCAGGGGAGTTGGGACACCGGGGAGCTGTTTTTT.

This clone appeared once. The chain is built from TRBV29-1 and TRBJ1-1; 9 bases align to TRBD1. This CDR3 is built from 14 residues. V lost 4 bases, J lost 4 bases, and 7 bases stayed unmatched. The V gene's germline CDR1 is SQVTM and CDR2 ANQGSEA. CDR3 region: CSVGDRGVTTEAFF. The CDR3 bases are TGCAGCGTTGGAGACAGGGGGGTGACCACTGAAGCTTTCTTT.

The chain has TRBV30 and TRBJ2-1; 7 bases line up with TRBD2. This CDR3 spans 13 amino acids. Germline V CDR1 and CDR2: GTSNPN, SVGIG (reference sequence). Losses at the gene ends were 5 bases for V and 7 bases for J; bases not matched to a gene: 8. This CDR3 is CAWGGGPWNEQFF. The CDR3 coding sequence is TGTGCCTGGGGGGGAGGGCCATGGAATGAGCAGTTCTTC.